Below are 12 T cell receptor beta chains sequenced from a single sample in a study of cytomegalovirus exposure and HLA in healthy donors. 60 Vbeta and 13 Jbeta primers were used in PCR. The assay was immunoSEQ multiplex PCR, and TCRdb's table has in-frame clones only and misses some. Its clone listing holds 200,000 or so clones. Material for sequencing was PBMCs. These receptors originate from a boy aged 5-17 years in good health and CMV-seronegative.

The genes are TRBV10-3 and TRBJ1-3, with 8 bases lining up with TRBD1. The trim removed 2 bases at V and 1 base at J, leaving 16 bases unmatched. The CDR3 runs to 20 residues. CDR1 is ENHRY, CDR2 SYGVKD, per germline. In nucleotides, the CDR3 is TGTGCCATCAGTGAGGGGGGACCCAACAGGGGGGCCATTTCTGGAAACACCATATATTTT. This encodes CAISEGGPNRGAISGNTIYF.

J is TRBJ2-1 and V is TRBV6-6; no clear D gene. The V and J ends lost 5 bases and 10 bases respectively, with 9 bases between them. This CDR3 has 11 residues. Germline CDR1 is MNHNY and CDR2 is SVGAGI (reference sequence). In nucleotides, the CDR3 is TGTGCCAGCAGTCTAAACGAGGAGCAGTTCTTC. This encodes CASSLNEEQFF.

The rearrangement links TRBV7-9 to TRBJ2-2; 8 bases align to TRBD2. V was clipped by 3 bases and J by 6 bases; unmatched bases: 6. The V gene's germline CDR1 is SEHNR and CDR2 FQNEAQ (reference sequence). This CDR3 has 15 residues. The CDR3 DNA follows: TGTGCCAGCAGCTTGCTCGGGGGGGCCGCCGGGGAGCTGTTTTTT. Translating gives CASSLLGGAAGELFF.

This chain uses TRBV19 with TRBJ1-1; D call uncertain. CDR3 length: 14 residues. Deletions cut 4 bases from V and 5 bases from J, with 14 bases between. Germline CDR1 and CDR2: LNHDA and SQIVND (reference sequence). The CDR3 DNA reads as TGTGCCAGTAGTACTTACAACAGAGGGACTGAAGCTTTCTTT. It translates to CASSTYNRGTEAFF.

The rearrangement uses TRBV30 and TRBJ1-4; D not resolved. Germline-derived CDR1 and CDR2 are GTSNPN and SVGIG (reference sequence). This CDR3 is 11 amino acids long. V lost 1 base to trimming and J lost 8 bases, with 5 bases between them. CDR3 nucleotides: TGTGCCTGGAGTGAACGGGAAAAACTGTTTTTT. Translation: CAWSEREKLFF.

This chain uses TRBV15 with TRBJ2-7, with D uncertain. V was shortened by 5 bases and J by 6 bases, with 11 bases between the two germline ends. Germline CDR1 LNHNV, CDR2 YYDKDF (reference sequence). There are 12 residues in the CDR3. This CDR3 is CATSPFPGEQYF. CDR3 sequence (DNA): TGTGCCACCAGCCCCTTCCCAGGCGAGCAGTACTTC.

The gene calls are TRBV25-1 and TRBJ1-3, with a weak D call TRBD1 (6 bases). Germline V gives CDR1 MGHDK, CDR2 SYGVNS. Trimming shortened V by 3 bases and J by 8 bases, and 23 bases separated the two germline ends. The CDR3 is 17 residues long. The CDR3 nucleotides are TGTGCCAGCAGTGATAACCCTACAGGGCCACAGTGGGACACCATATATTTT. It translates to CASSDNPTGPQWDTIYF.

The V and J genes are TRBV11-2 and TRBJ1-1; D remains unclear. The CDR3 is made up of 12 amino acids. V gave up 10 bases and J gave up 8 bases, with 17 bases separating them. Germline loops: CDR1 SGHAT, CDR2 FQNNGV. The DNA for the CDR3 is TGTGCCACCGGGGATGGTTTGCGGGAAGCTTTCTTT. As protein: CATGDGLREAFF.

The chain has TRBV30 and TRBJ2-1, with 11 positions matching TRBD2. The trim removed 3 bases at V and 6 bases at J, leaving 7 bases unmatched. The CDR3 contains 15 residues. Germline loops: CDR1 GTSNPN, CDR2 SVGIG (reference sequence). The CDR3 region is CAWSPDLAGGNEQFF. CDR3 nucleotide sequence: TGTGCCTGGAGCCCGGATCTAGCGGGGGGCAATGAGCAGTTCTTC.

The chain recombines TRBV2 with TRBJ2-7; D remains unclear. V was trimmed by 7 bases and J by 5 bases, leaving 15 bases between them. CDR1 and CDR2 from the germline V gene are SNHLY and FYNNEI. This CDR3 is built from 13 residues. The CDR3 is CASTTVGSHEQYF. CDR3 sequence (DNA): TGTGCCAGCACCACAGTCGGTTCCCACGAGCAGTACTTC.

The chain combines TRBV7-6 with TRBJ1-1; TRBD1 matches at 7 bases. CDR3 length equals 15 residues. V was clipped by 3 bases and J by 1 base; unmatched bases: 5. Per germline, CDR1 SGHVS and CDR2 FNYEAQ. CDR3 in DNA: TGTGCCAGCAGCTTGCGGACAGGTGCGAACACTGAAGCTTTCTTT. It translates to CASSLRTGANTEAFF. The full variable domain, with the rest looked up from reference TRBV7-6 and TRBJ1-1, is GAGVSQSPRYKVTKRGQDVALRCDPISGHVSLYWYRQALGQGPEFLTYFNYEAQQDKSGLPNDRFSAERPEGSISTLTIQRTEQRDSAMYRCASSLRTGANTEAFFGQGTRLTVV.

CDR3 sequence reads: CASSPGLAGDDTGELFF. Written as DNA, the CDR3 is TGCGCCAGCAGCCCGGGACTAGCGGGGGATGACACCGGGGAGCTGTTTTTT. This chain links TRBV5-1 with TRBJ2-2; TRBD2 matches at 14 bases. The CDR3 extends over 17 amino acids. Germline trimming cut 4 bases from V and 3 bases from J; bases unmatched to any gene: 5. Germline loops: CDR1 SGHRS, CDR2 YFSETQ.